These T cell receptor beta chains were read from a single sample in a study of T-cell memory formation after mild COVID-19. TCRdb re-analysed the 5' RACE reads in MiXCR, keeping a single row per CDR3 protein. The top ten hold 3.8% of the sample, which has 150,000 to 200,000 distinct CDR3 sequences, approximately 10% seen once. Sequencing input: PBMCs or a T cell subset sorted from them (not recorded which). The receptors were gathered from a man younger than 35 who had mild COVID-19 (a few samples of this study predate the infection). Cell type and time point are not known. The CDR3 runs from the conserved cysteine through the conserved F or W. A D gene is named only where the DNA matches it firmly. Where a row states a size, it is once, few, many or the class of an expanded clone; other rows omit it.

j_gene | d_gene | v_gene | abundance | CDR3aa | CDR3nt
TRBJ2-2 | TRBD2 | TRBV9 | NA | CASSVGGSRVGTGELFF | TGTGCCAGCAGCGTGGGGGGGTCTCGAGTTGGCACCGGGGAGCTGTTTTTT
TRBJ2-5 | TRBD2 | TRBV20-1 | NA | CSATSGGGWETQYF | TGCAGTGCTACGAGCGGGGGGGGTTGGGAGACCCAGTACTTC
TRBJ2-3 | NA | TRBV9 | few | CASSAVGLADTQYF | TGTGCCAGCAGCGCCGTCGGGCTTGCAGATACGCAGTATTTT
TRBJ2-2 | NA | TRBV11-3 | NA | CASSLGGGRGGELFF | TGTGCCAGCAGCTTAGGCGGAGGACGTGGCGGGGAGCTGTTTTTT
TRBJ2-1 | TRBD2 | TRBV4-3 | NA | CASSRASGAQTSYNEQFF | TGCGCCAGCAGCCGAGCTAGCGGGGCCCAGACTTCCTACAATGAGCAGTTCTTC
TRBJ1-4 | TRBD1 | TRBV7-2 | few | CASSFAGTGGEKLFF | TGTGCCAGCAGCTTTGCCGGGACAGGTGGAGAAAAACTGTTTTTT
TRBJ1-4 | NA | TRBV7-8 | NA | CASSLASGPGRELFF | TGTGCCAGCAGCTTAGCAAGCGGCCCTGGAAGGGAACTGTTTTTT
TRBJ1-1 | TRBD1 | TRBV12-3/TRBV12-4 | NA | CASRSQGVRTEAFF | TGTGCCAGCAGGTCTCAGGGGGTTAGGACTGAAGCTTTCTTT
TRBJ2-3 | TRBD2 | TRBV14 | few | CASSPSGVKDTQYF | TGTGCCAGCAGCCCTAGCGGGGTGAAAGATACGCAGTATTTT
TRBJ1-5 | TRBD1 | TRBV7-2 | few | CASSGGQGHSNQPQHF | TGTGCCAGCAGCGGAGGACAGGGACATAGCAATCAGCCCCAGCATTTT
TRBJ1-2 | TRBD1 | TRBV20-1 | few | CSARRDRGPGYTF | TGCAGTGCTAGAAGAGACAGGGGACCTGGCTACACCTTC
TRBJ2-5 | NA | TRBV18 | few | CASSGDPPETQYF | TGTGCCAGCTCTGGAGACCCCCCGGAGACCCAGTACTTC
TRBJ1-2 | TRBD1 | TRBV7-9 | many | CASSFGTGKYGYTF | TGTGCCAGCAGCTTTGGGACAGGGAAGTATGGCTACACCTTC
TRBJ2-2 | NA | TRBV7-9 | many | CASSLTGTGELFF | TGTGCCAGCAGCTTAACAGGCACCGGGGAGCTGTTTTTT
TRBJ2-3 | TRBD2 | TRBV29-1 | NA | CSVEGTSGARTDTQYF | TGCAGCGTTGAAGGGACTAGCGGGGCCCGCACAGATACGCAGTATTTT
TRBJ1-5 | TRBD1 | TRBV12-3/TRBV12-4 | few | CASTPGQGNQPQHF | TGTGCCAGCACACCCGGACAGGGCAATCAGCCCCAGCATTTT
TRBJ2-7 | NA | TRBV7-9 | many | CASSWTQSYEQYF | TGTGCCAGCAGTTGGACCCAGTCCTACGAGCAGTACTTC
TRBJ2-7 | TRBD1 | TRBV7-6 | few | CASSIGQGAGEQYF | TGTGCCAGCAGCATCGGACAGGGGGCTGGAGAGCAGTACTTC
TRBJ2-7 | NA | TRBV11-2 | few | CASSLRGTVAYEQYF | TGTGCCAGCAGCTTACGCGGGACAGTTGCTTACGAGCAGTACTTC
TRBJ1-1 | NA | TRBV7-2 | many | CASSLVGWDMNTEAFF | TGTGCCAGCAGCTTAGTGGGCTGGGACATGAACACTGAAGCTTTCTTT
TRBJ2-1 | TRBD2 | TRBV5-1 | many | CATAIELYSGNEQFF | TGCGCCACCGCAATTGAACTGTATAGCGGGAATGAGCAGTTCTTC
TRBJ2-5 | TRBD2 | TRBV5-1 | few | CASSPAGTSGGSQETQYF | TGCGCCAGCAGCCCCGCCGGGACTAGCGGGGGTAGCCAAGAGACCCAGTACTTC
TRBJ1-2 | TRBD1 | TRBV7-9 | NA | CASSFAGTGGGPDYGYTF | TGTGCCAGCAGCTTTGCGGGGACAGGGGGCGGGCCAGACTATGGCTACACCTTC